Following are 27 T cell receptor beta chains from one sample sequenced in a study of blood T cell repertoires in COVID-19. Sequencing used immunoSEQ multiplex PCR; TCRdb keeps in-frame clones, though not all of them. In the table there are hundreds of thousands of clones, around 90% of which are singletons. Sequencing was done on a sample of PBMCs or T cells enriched from blood (not recorded which). These receptors all stem from a woman in her fifties or sixties who had recovered from COVID-19.

The CDR3: CASSQDNSRGRNEQFF. CDR3 nucleotide sequence: TGCGCCAGCAGCCAAGATAATAGCAGGGGCCGCAATGAGCAGTTCTTC. The genes are TRBV4-3 and TRBJ2-1; D may be TRBD1 (6 bases). The ends were cut back, 0 bases at V and 6 bases at J, with 15 bases in the middle. The germline CDR1 and CDR2 sequences are LGHNA and YSLEER. This CDR3 region has 16 residues.

In its sample, this clone was seen once. In nucleotides, the CDR3 is TGCAGCGTCGGAGGGACTAGAGGGTCCAATGAGCAGTTCTTC. It encodes CSVGGTRGSNEQFF. The chain uses TRBV29-1 and TRBJ2-1; 8 bases align to TRBD2. The CDR3 is made up of 14 amino acids. Trimming removed 6 bases from V and 6 bases from J; junction bases left unmatched: 10. CDR1 is SQVTM, CDR2 ANQGSEA, per germline.

The chain couples TRBV19 to TRBJ2-1; TRBD2 aligns across 16 bases. There are 17 residues in the CDR3. The junction had 6 bases not matched to a gene; V was cut back by 7 bases and J by 3 bases. The germline V gene encodes CDR1 LNHDA and CDR2 SQIVND (reference sequence). CDR3: CASTPGLAGGVYNEQFF. CDR3 DNA sequence: TGTGCCAGTACCCCGGGACTAGCGGGAGGGGTCTACAATGAGCAGTTCTTC.

This chain joins TRBV18 and TRBJ1-1, with TRBD1 matching over 8 bases. CDR3 length: 13 residues. V lost 3 bases, J lost 3 bases, and 0 bases stayed unmatched. Looked up from germline, CDR1 is KGHSH and CDR2 is LQKENI. The CDR3 nucleotides read TGTGCCAGCTCACCGACAGGGGACACTGAAGCTTTCTTT. Its translation: CASSPTGDTEAFF.

V usage is TRBV2 and J usage is TRBJ1-5; the match to TRBD1 covers 12 bases. Trimming removed 4 bases from V and 6 bases from J; junction bases left unmatched: 4. This CDR3 region has 15 residues. CDR1 SNHLY and CDR2 FYNNEI come from the germline V gene. The CDR3 reads CASSAGQGATQPQHF. CDR3 DNA sequence: TGTGCCAGCAGTGCGGGACAGGGGGCGACTCAGCCCCAGCATTTT. Full variable domain (outside the CDR3, taken from reference TRBV2 and TRBJ1-5): EPEVTQTPSHQVTQMGQEVILRCVPISNHLYFYWYRQILGQKVEFLVSFYNNEISEKSEIFDDQFSVERPDGSNFTLKIRSTKLEDSAMYFCASSAGQGATQPQHFGDGTRLSIL.

This chain joins TRBV28 and TRBJ1-2, with no clear D. Germline CDR1 reads MDHEN; CDR2 reads SYDVKM. Between the trimmed V and J ends, which lost 3 bases and 3 bases, there was a span of 17 bases. The CDR3 has 16 residues. The CDR3 here is CASSLGDRRRDYGYTF. CDR3 sequence (DNA): TGTGCCAGCAGTTTGGGTGACCGACGACGGGACTATGGCTACACCTTC.

The chain combines TRBV16 with TRBJ2-7, with 8 bases matching TRBD1. The V and J ends lost 4 bases and 6 bases, in that order; junction bases with no gene match: 23. The germline V gene has CDR1 KGHSY and CDR2 FQNENV. The CDR3 runs to 19 residues. Here the CDR3 DNA reads TGTGCCAGCAGCCGATACAGGGGGTCGGTAGCGGCTATATCAGCCGAGCAGTACTTC. This sequence encodes CASSRYRGSVAAISAEQYF.

The rearrangement links TRBV27 to TRBJ2-3, with TRBD1 matching 8 bases. The ends lost 0 bases at V and 1 base at J; junction bases unmatched: 3. Germline-derived CDR1 and CDR2 are MNHEY and SMNVEV (reference sequence). This CDR3 has 16 amino acids. The CDR3 DNA reads as TGTGCCAGCAGTTTATCGACGGGACAGGGCACAGATACGCAGTATTTT. Translated: CASSLSTGQGTDTQYF.

In nucleotides, the CDR3 is TGTGCCAGCACATTAGCGGGAGTGGCCGGGGAGCTGTTTTTT. This encodes CASTLAGVAGELFF. V usage is TRBV2 and J usage is TRBJ2-2; TRBD2 matches 9 bases. From germline, CDR1 is SNHLY and CDR2 FYNNEI. The ends lost 7 bases at V and 6 bases at J; junction bases unmatched: 6. This CDR3 spans 14 amino acids.

As regards this clone: One end of the junction is discordant with germline, which a read error may explain. In DNA, the CDR3 is TGCGCCAGCAGCGAGTGGGAGGGGCCAATACAGCCCCAGCATTTT. It specifies CASSEWEGPIQPQHF. The chain joins TRBV10-1 to TRBJ1-5, with TRBD1 as a possible D gene (5 bases). The germline gives CDR1 WNHNN, CDR2 SYGVQD (reference sequence). CDR3 size: 15 residues.

The chain links TRBV21-1 to TRBJ2-7; the tabulated D call, TRBD2, remains unverified against the DNA. TRBV21-1 is a pseudogene locus. The CDR3 sequence is 16 residues long. CDR3 in amino acids: CASSKAGVAETYEQYF. The CDR3 region has the DNA TGTGCCAGCAGCAAAGCAGGAGTAGCGGAGACCTACGAGCAGTACTTC.

This clone has only one observation. The V gene is TRBV15, the J gene TRBJ1-6; tentative D call: TRBD1 (5 bases). Trimming cost V 0 bases and J 7 bases, with 7 bases left between them. This CDR3 has 14 residues. CDR1 LNHNV and CDR2 YYDKDF come from the germline V gene (reference sequence). DNA of the CDR3: TGTGCCACCAGCAGAGAACAGGCAAATTCACCCCTCCACTTT. Translated: CATSREQANSPLHF.

The rearrangement links TRBV3-1 (or the pseudogene TRBV3-2) to TRBJ1-4; D is uncertain. V lost 1 base and J 6 bases, leaving 6 bases between the germline ends. Germline V CDR1 and CDR2: LGHDT, YNNKEL (reference sequence). The CDR3 has 13 amino acids. In DNA, the CDR3 is TGTGCCAGCAGCCAAGGGGAGTATGAAAAACTGTTTTTT. Translating it yields CASSQGEYEKLFF.

V is TRBV4-1 and J is TRBJ2-7, with a weak D call TRBD1 (5 bases). Per the germline V gene, CDR1 is MGHRA and CDR2 is YSYEKL. Trimming took off 0 bases at V and 3 bases at J, with 12 bases between the two ends. The CDR3 loop spans 15 amino acids. The CDR3 is CASSQDGTGFYEQYF. The CDR3 nucleotides are TGCGCCAGCAGCCAAGATGGTACAGGTTTCTACGAGCAGTACTTC.

The chain uses TRBV11-2 and TRBJ1-1, with 8 nucleotides matching TRBD1. The trim removed 5 bases at V and 5 bases at J, leaving 10 bases unmatched. The CDR3 covers 15 residues. CDR1 is SGHAT, CDR2 FQNNGV, per germline. The CDR3 DNA reads TGTGCCAGCAGCCCCGTGCGAACAGGGGGGACTGAAGCTTTCTTT. Translating it yields CASSPVRTGGTEAFF.

This clone was observed a handful of times. J is TRBJ2-7 and V is TRBV5-1; TRBD2 agrees at 12 bases. Germline V gene data show CDR1 as SGHRS and CDR2 as YFSETQ. CDR3 length: 16 residues. J was trimmed by 3 bases and V by 0 bases; bases with no gene match: 4. CDR3 DNA sequence: TGCGCCAGCAGCTTGGGTTGGACTAGCGGGATCTACGAGCAGTACTTC. It codes for CASSLGWTSGIYEQYF.

The rearrangement links TRBV29-1 to TRBJ1-6; TRBD1 matches 8 bases. Germline V lookup: CDR1 SQVTM, CDR2 ANQGSEA. The CDR3 extends over 13 amino acids. Trimming at V came to 4 bases and at J to 8 bases, leaving 4 bases not matched to a gene. CDR3 in DNA: TGCAGCGTTGCAGGGGGCGTTGATTCACCCCTCCACTTT. It translates to CSVAGGVDSPLHF.

The CDR3 region has the DNA TGTGCCATCAGTGAAGGAGCGGCGGGAAGCACAGATACGCAGTATTTT. It codes for CAISEGAAGSTDTQYF. The chain combines TRBV10-3 with TRBJ2-3; D may be TRBD2 (6 bases). Germline CDR1 reads ENHRY; CDR2 reads SYGVKD. The V gene lost 3 bases and the J gene lost 0 bases, with 13 bases spanning the gap. This CDR3 is 16 amino acids long.

The CDR3 DNA sequence: TGCAGCGTGGCCCGACGGGCAGATACGCAGTATTTT. This codes for CSVARRADTQYF. The chain employs TRBV29-1 and TRBJ2-3; D not certain. Trimming left V 6 bases short and J 4 bases short, with 11 bases between. The CDR3 consists of 12 residues. CDR1 is SQVTM and CDR2 is ANQGSEA in the germline V gene.

V gene TRBV11-2 combines with J gene TRBJ2-7, with TRBD1 matching 7 bases. The CDR3 extends over 14 amino acids. The V and J ends lost 1 base and 4 bases, in that order; junction bases with no gene match: 4. The germline V gene has CDR1 SGHAT and CDR2 FQNNGV. The CDR3 sequence is CASSLAVRGYEQYF. The CDR3, as DNA: TGTGCCAGCAGCTTAGCGGTCAGGGGGTACGAGCAGTACTTC.

For the CDR3, the DNA is TGCGCCAGCAGTGACGTGAGGGAGGGAGTTTACGAGCAGTACTTC. Translating gives CASSDVREGVYEQYF. The J gene is TRBJ2-7, the V gene TRBV10-2, with TRBD2 matching over 7 bases. Per germline, CDR1 WSHSY and CDR2 SAAADI. The CDR3 length is 15 residues. The V segment lost 3 bases and the J segment 4 bases; nucleotides outside the gene matches: 9.

The chain carries TRBV2 and TRBJ1-5; D might be TRBD1 (6 bases). CDR3 length: 15 residues. V shed 4 bases and J shed 2 bases, with 12 bases lying between them. The germline CDR1 and CDR2 sequences are SNHLY and FYNNEI. The DNA for the CDR3 is TGTGCCAGCAGTGTTTTGGCAGGGGGCAATCAGCCCCAGCATTTT. Its translation is CASSVLAGGNQPQHF.

The CDR3 DNA sequence: TGTGCCACCCTGGGCAGGGGGGAGATTCTATACGGCTACACCTTC. This translates into CATLGRGEILYGYTF. The chain uses TRBV2 and TRBJ1-2; TRBD1 matches at 7 bases. J was trimmed by 8 bases and V by 10 bases; bases with no gene match: 19. Germline V gene sequence: CDR1 SNHLY, CDR2 FYNNEI. This CDR3 comprises 15 residues.

The chain couples TRBV4-3 to TRBJ2-2; D is unclear. The CDR3 is 16 amino acids. The germline gives CDR1 LGHNA, CDR2 YSLEER. V lost 0 bases, J lost 5 bases, and 13 bases lay in between. The CDR3 DNA reads TGCGCCAGCAGCCAAGATAGATTGACAAATACCGGGGAGCTGTTTTTT. Protein: CASSQDRLTNTGELFF.

CDR3 DNA: TGTGCCAGCAACCACGGGACAGCTAACACCGGGGAGCTGTTTTTT. This encodes CASNHGTANTGELFF. The chain uses TRBV6-5 and TRBJ2-2; 7 bases align to TRBD1. CDR1 MNHEY and CDR2 SVGAGI come from the germline V gene. J lost 2 bases, V lost 7 bases, and 7 bases had no gene match. There are 15 residues in the CDR3.

The chain carries TRBV2 and TRBJ1-5; no definite D call. This CDR3 comprises 14 residues. The germline V gene has CDR1 SNHLY and CDR2 FYNNEI. The germline V and J ends were trimmed by 1 base and 0 bases, with 4 bases remaining between them. CDR3 protein: CASSEVSSNQPQHF. In DNA, the CDR3 is TGTGCCAGCAGTGAAGTCAGTAGCAATCAGCCCCAGCATTTT.

This chain joins TRBV29-1 and TRBJ2-7, with a tentative D call TRBD1 (6 bases). V lost 4 bases to trimming and J lost 3 bases, with 10 bases between them. In germline, CDR1 is SQVTM, CDR2 ANQGSEA. The CDR3 has 12 amino acids. CDR3 protein: CSVGQGYYEQYF. The CDR3 bases are TGCAGCGTTGGGCAGGGGTACTACGAGCAGTACTTC.